This entry lists 27 T cell receptor beta chains sequenced from one sample in a study of early T cells in non-severe SARS-CoV-2 infection. TCRdb independently ran MiXCR on the 5' RACE reads; one entry per CDR3 protein. Of more than 55,000 distinct CDR3 sequences listed, around 8.9% were seen once; the top ten hold 17%. The sample comprised whole blood. These receptors all come from an adult who was a healthcare worker with PCR-confirmed SARS-CoV-2 infection or an uninfected control (not recorded which).

The genes are TRBV4-3 and TRBJ1-1; D is possibly TRBD1 (5 bases). Germline V CDR1 and CDR2: LGHNA, YSLEER. Trimming cost V 4 bases and J 5 bases, with 14 bases left between them. The CDR3 runs to 14 residues. The CDR3 coding sequence is TGCGCCAGCAGCCCTCAGGGTTTTTCAACTGAAGCTTTCTTT. Protein product: CASSPQGFSTEAFF.

This clonotype was detected only a few times. This chain links TRBV15 with TRBJ2-1; 13 positions match TRBD2. Germline V CDR1 and CDR2: LNHNV, YYDKDF (reference sequence). V shed 3 bases and J 3 bases; nucleotides not matched to a gene: 11. The CDR3 runs to 19 residues. Written as DNA, the CDR3 is TGTGCCACCAGCAGCCTACTAGCGGGAGGGCCTCAGGACTACAATGAGCAGTTCTTC. It translates to CATSSLLAGGPQDYNEQFF.

This CDR3 is CASSSSDTNYGYTF. CDR3 coding DNA: TGTGCCAGCAGCTCCTCAGACACGAACTATGGCTACACCTTC. V usage is TRBV7-2 and J usage is TRBJ1-2; D call uncertain. V lost 4 bases and J lost 2, with 11 bases in between. Germline V CDR1 and CDR2: SGHTA, FQGNSA. The CDR3 contains 14 residues.

CDR3 region: CSAMQGAGIPTEQYF. Here the CDR3 DNA reads TGCAGTGCCATGCAAGGGGCAGGGATCCCTACCGAGCAGTACTTC. The chain couples TRBV20-1 to TRBJ2-7, with D maybe TRBD1 (5 bases). V was trimmed by 6 bases and J by 6 bases, leaving 24 bases between them. CDR1 is DFQATT and CDR2 is SNEGSKA in the germline V gene (reference sequence). The CDR3 sequence is 15 residues long.

On this clonotype: A much larger clone lies a single base off, so this may be a read error. The rearrangement links TRBV6-6 to TRBJ1-2; 8 positions agree with TRBD1. The V segment lost 7 bases and the J segment 6 bases; nucleotides outside the gene matches: 7. CDR3 length: 13 amino acids. Germline CDR1 reads MNHNY; CDR2 reads SVGAGI (reference sequence). The CDR3 loop is CASTDRAAHGYTF. The DNA for the CDR3 is TGTGCCAGCACGGACAGGGCTGCTCATGGCTACACCTTC.

The J gene is TRBJ2-1, the V gene TRBV4-2; 10 bases match TRBD1. This CDR3 is 15 amino acids long. The J segment lost 3 bases and the V segment lost 1 base, leaving 0 bases of the junction unmatched. Germline V lookup: CDR1 LGHNA, CDR2 YNFKEQ. The CDR3 is CASSQGDRGYNEQFF. The CDR3 DNA reads as TGTGCCAGCAGCCAAGGGGACAGGGGCTACAATGAGCAGTTCTTC.

In this sample, this clonotype turned up many times. The genes are TRBV20-1 and TRBJ2-7; 9 bases match TRBD1. The CDR3 is made up of 15 amino acids. Germline V gene data show CDR1 as DFQATT and CDR2 as SNEGSKA (reference sequence). With V trimmed by 0 bases and J by 4 bases, 7 bases remained unmatched. CDR3: CSARDQGQGQYEQYF. The CDR3 coding sequence is TGCAGTGCTAGAGATCAGGGACAGGGTCAGTACGAGCAGTACTTC.

This clonotype has ten or more counts. V usage is TRBV11-2 and J usage is TRBJ2-7; weak D call: TRBD2 (5 bases). Germline V CDR1 and CDR2: SGHAT, FQNNGV. Trimming left V 0 bases short and J 1 base short, with 16 bases between. The CDR3 covers 17 residues. CDR3 DNA sequence: TGTGCCAGCAGCTTAGAAGTAGCGAATCCCTATTCCTACGAGCAGTACTTC. This translates into CASSLEVANPYSYEQYF. Full variable domain (missing parts from reference TRBV11-2 and TRBJ2-7): EAGVAQSPRYKIIEKRQSVAFWCNPISGHATLYWYQQILGQGPKLLIQFQNNGVVDDSQLPKDRFSAERLKGVDSTLKIQPAKLEDSAVYLCASSLEVANPYSYEQYFGPGTRLTVT.

The V and J genes are TRBV29-1 and TRBJ2-1, with 9 positions matching TRBD1. V lost 7 bases, J lost 5 bases, and 9 bases stayed unmatched. CDR1 SQVTM and CDR2 ANQGSEA come from the germline V gene. The CDR3 spans 14 residues. The chain's CDR3 is CSARTGEMDNEQFF. The CDR3 region has the DNA TGCAGCGCCCGGACAGGGGAAATGGACAATGAGCAGTTCTTC.

In this sample, this clonotype turned up a few times. The chain joins TRBV12-3 or TRBV12-4 to TRBJ1-3, with D possibly TRBD1 on 6 matching bases. This CDR3 region has 12 residues. The germline V and J ends were trimmed by 5 bases and 12 bases, with 14 bases remaining between them. The CDR3, as DNA: TGTGCCAGCAGTAATACGCGGACAGACATATATTTT. This encodes CASSNTRTDIYF.

Note on this clonotype: A read error is likely, as this CDR3 ends without the conserved phenylalanine or tryptophan. This sequence joins TRBV28 and TRBJ2-7; possibly TRBD2 for D (5 bases). This CDR3 is 13 amino acids long. V lost 6 bases to trimming and J lost 2 bases, with 11 bases between them. Germline V gives CDR1 MDHEN, CDR2 SYDVKM. The CDR3 DNA reads TGTGCCAGCAGAGGGTTCGGGACCTACGAGCAGTACCTC. It specifies CASRGFGTYEQYL.

The chain uses TRBV6-5 and TRBJ2-7, with D perhaps TRBD2 (6 bases). V shed 2 bases and J shed 0 bases, with 8 bases lying between them. The CDR3 loop spans 14 amino acids. CDR1 is MNHEY, CDR2 SVGAGI, per germline. The chain's CDR3 is CASSYGRFSYEQYF. The CDR3 DNA reads as TGTGCCAGCAGTTACGGGAGGTTCTCCTACGAGCAGTACTTC.

This clonotype was detected ten times or more. The J gene is TRBJ2-3, the V gene TRBV4-2; no clear D gene. This CDR3 has 15 residues. Trimming left V 1 base short and J 3 bases short, with 11 bases between. The germline CDR1 and CDR2 sequences are LGHNA and YNFKEQ. The CDR3 protein is CASSQALFGTDTQYF. The CDR3 nucleotides read TGTGCCAGCAGCCAAGCTTTGTTCGGTACAGATACGCAGTATTTT.

This clonotype has a count of ten or more. The chain links TRBV5-4 to TRBJ2-1, with TRBD2 matching over 10 bases. Per the germline V gene, CDR1 is SGHNT and CDR2 is YYREEE (reference sequence). The CDR3 totals 15 residues. Trimming cost V 2 bases and J 8 bases; bases outside gene matches: 7. CDR3 DNA: TGTGCCAGCAGCTTATCTAGCGGGAGCTCCCATGAGCAGTTCTTC. Encoded protein: CASSLSSGSSHEQFF.

As regards this clonotype: A single base separates this from a much larger clone, so it may be a read error. The conserved closing phenylalanine or tryptophan is absent in this CDR3, likely reflecting a read error. The gene calls are TRBV6-2 or TRBV6-3 and TRBJ2-7; TRBD2 matches at 8 bases. The CDR3 covers 13 residues. The V gene's germline CDR1 is MNHEY and CDR2 SVGEGT. V lost 6 bases, J lost 5 bases, and 6 bases stayed unmatched. The CDR3 nucleotides read TGTGCCAGCAGCCGGACTAGCCCCAACGAGCAGTACCTC. Its protein is CASSRTSPNEQYL.

This clonotype was recorded at least ten times. V and J are TRBV30 and TRBJ2-7, with D tentatively TRBD1 (6 bases). The CDR3 contains 13 residues. V shed 2 bases and J shed 7 bases, with 15 bases lying between them. The V gene's germline CDR1 is GTSNPN and CDR2 SVGIG (reference sequence). CDR3 in amino acids: CAWSLTSGTEQYF. CDR3 nucleotide sequence: TGTGCCTGGAGTCTAACTTCCGGGACAGAGCAGTACTTC.

The V gene is TRBV28, the J gene TRBJ2-7; 8 nucleotides agree with TRBD2. CDR1 and CDR2 from the germline V gene are MDHEN and SYDVKM. This CDR3 contains 13 residues. Losses at the gene ends were 6 bases for V and 3 bases for J; bases not matched to a gene: 4. The CDR3 DNA reads as TGTGCCAGCAGCCTTAGCGGGATCTACGAGCAGTACTTC. Translated, it gives CASSLSGIYEQYF.

This clonotype was seen repeatedly, ten times or more. The V call is TRBV27, the J call TRBJ2-7; 9 nucleotides agree with TRBD1. The V and J ends lost 1 base and 7 bases, in that order; junction bases with no gene match: 5. Germline CDR1 is MNHEY and CDR2 is SMNVEV (reference sequence). The CDR3 consists of 14 residues. CDR3 protein: CASSLLGTGREQYF. CDR3 bases: TGTGCCAGCAGTTTATTAGGGACAGGGAGGGAGCAGTACTTC.

The V call is TRBV4-2, the J call TRBJ2-1, with D uncertain. The CDR3 is 16 amino acids. Germline-derived CDR1 and CDR2 are LGHNA and YNFKEQ. V shed 0 bases and J shed 2 bases, with 11 bases lying between them. CDR3: CASSQERAVTYNEQFF. The DNA of the CDR3 is TGTGCCAGCAGCCAAGAAAGGGCAGTCACCTACAATGAGCAGTTCTTC.

This chain uses TRBV7-9 with TRBJ1-2; 7 positions match TRBD1. The trim removed 5 bases at V and 8 bases at J, leaving 8 bases unmatched. The germline V gene has CDR1 SEHNR and CDR2 FQNEAQ (reference sequence). This CDR3 has 13 residues. The CDR3 DNA reads as TGTGCCAGCAGCCGGGGAGGGGGCGACGGCTACACCTTC. It translates to CASSRGGGDGYTF.

This clonotype was detected many times. The germline gene is not matched at one end of the junction; a read error may be the cause. V gene TRBV7-7 combines with J gene TRBJ2-2; 11 bases align to TRBD2. The CDR3 is 15 residues long. The germline CDR1 and CDR2 sequences are SSHAT and FNYEAQ (reference sequence). The DNA for the CDR3 is TGTGCTAGCAGCAATAGCGGGAGGGCCGCCGGGGAGCTGTTTTTT. Translated, it gives CASSNSGRAAGELFF.

This clonotype was seen ten or more times. The V and J genes are TRBV7-9 and TRBJ2-7; D possibly corresponds to TRBD1 (6 bases). The germline V and J ends were trimmed by 5 bases and 2 bases, with 16 bases remaining between them. CDR3 length: 15 amino acids. Germline CDR1 is SEHNR and CDR2 is FQNEAQ (reference sequence). The CDR3 loop is CASSPGTSFPYEQYF. In nucleotides, the CDR3 is TGTGCCAGCAGCCCAGGGACATCCTTTCCCTACGAGCAGTACTTC.

Many counts were recorded for this clonotype. The chain links TRBV9 to TRBJ1-4; 9 bases align to TRBD1. Germline V gives CDR1 SGDLS, CDR2 YYNGEE. The CDR3 contains 14 residues. J lost 8 bases, V lost 4 bases, and 6 bases had no gene match. CDR3 coding DNA: TGTGCCAGCAGCTTGGGACAGGGAAGCGAAAAACTGTTTTTT. The encoded protein is CASSLGQGSEKLFF.

The chain is built from TRBV6-5 and TRBJ2-1; D remains unclear. V was trimmed by 6 bases and J by 4 bases, leaving 7 bases between them. This CDR3 is built from 12 residues. Per the germline V gene, CDR1 is MNHEY and CDR2 is SVGAGI. The chain's CDR3 is CASRSSYNEQFF. The CDR3 DNA sequence: TGTGCCAGCAGATCCAGTTACAATGAGCAGTTCTTC.

About this clonotype itself: A much larger clone lies a single base off, so this may be a read error. This chain uses TRBV29-1 with TRBJ2-7, with 11 positions matching TRBD2. The germline CDR1 and CDR2 sequences are SQVTM and ANQGSEA. The V and J ends lost 5 bases and 6 bases, in that order; junction bases with no gene match: 9. The CDR3 is 14 amino acids. CDR3 sequence: CSVKRASGRSEQYF. The CDR3 DNA follows: TGCAGCGTTAAACGGGCTAGCGGGAGGAGCGAGCAGTACTTC.

The table lists this clonotype with many counts. This chain connects TRBV11-3 to TRBJ2-1, with 11 bases matching TRBD2. The germline V gene has CDR1 SGHNT and CDR2 YENEEA. The V segment lost 5 bases and the J segment 3 bases; nucleotides outside the gene matches: 3. CDR3 size: 15 residues. CDR3 coding DNA: TGTGCCAGCAGCCGGACTAGCGGGCACTACAATGAGCAGTTCTTC. This sequence encodes CASSRTSGHYNEQFF. The entire variable domain, with the rest obtained from reference TRBV11-3 and TRBJ2-1, is as follows: EAGVVQSPRYKIIEKKQPVAFWCNPISGHNTLYWYLQNLGQGPELLIRYENEEAVDDSQLPKDRFSAERLKGVDSTLKIQPAELGDSAVYLCASSRTSGHYNEQFFGPGTRLTVL.

This clonotype was found a few times. The rearrangement uses TRBV29-1 and TRBJ1-4; D perhaps matches TRBD1 (6 bases). Per the germline V gene, CDR1 is SQVTM and CDR2 is ANQGSEA. CDR3 length equals 15 residues. Trimming stripped 7 bases from V and 6 bases from J, with 21 bases between. The CDR3 DNA reads as TGCAGCGCCGTGGGGGCAAGAGAGGGTCATGAAAAACTGTTTTTT. This sequence encodes CSAVGAREGHEKLFF.